Listed here are 24 T cell receptor beta chains from one sample, sequenced in a study of T-cell reconstitution after alpha-beta-depleted transplantation in children. Unique molecular identifiers tagged the TCRbeta library. TCRdb recomputed calls from the PCR reads with MiXCR, one row per CDR3 protein. The sample holds around 140,000 distinct CDR3 sequences, roughly 8.8% seen once. The sequencing used PBMCs, mostly from graft donor cells, collected 180 days after TCRalphabeta/CD19-depleted stem cell transplant. The receptors here all came from a female patient aged 2-9 years who had a stem cell transplant for congenital amegakaryocytic thrombocytopenia, so the T cells may come from the graft donor.

This clonotype has just a few counts. J is TRBJ1-5 and V is TRBV28; TRBD1 is a possible D gene (6 bases). Trimming cost V 4 bases and J 3 bases, with 10 bases left between them. Germline V gives CDR1 MDHEN, CDR2 SYDVKM. The CDR3 runs to 14 residues. The CDR3 region is CASSSRGLNQPQHF. CDR3 coding DNA: TGTGCCAGCAGTTCCAGGGGCCTCAATCAGCCCCAGCATTTT.

This clonotype was found many times. This rearrangement joins TRBV28 to TRBJ2-7, with a tentative D call TRBD1 (5 bases). Germline V gene data show CDR1 as MDHEN and CDR2 as SYDVKM. Trimming cost V 4 bases and J 2 bases, with 9 bases left between them. The CDR3 consists of 13 residues. Here the CDR3 reads CASSYTGPYEQYF. CDR3 in DNA: TGTGCCAGCAGTTATACAGGTCCCTACGAGCAGTACTTC. Supplemented by reference TRBV28 and TRBJ2-7, the full variable domain reads DVKVTQSSRYLVKRTGEKVFLECVQDMDHENMFWYRQDPGLGLRLIYFSYDVKMKEKGDIPEGYSVSREKKERFSLILESASTNQTSMYLCASSYTGPYEQYFGPGTRLTVT.

This clonotype occurred a few times. The V gene is TRBV20-1, the J gene TRBJ2-2; 10 bases line up with TRBD2. The junction had 6 bases not matched to a gene; V was cut back by 2 bases and J by 0 bases. CDR3 length: 17 amino acids. Per germline, CDR1 DFQATT and CDR2 SNEGSKA (reference sequence). This chain's CDR3 is CSARLTSGITNTGELFF. CDR3 in DNA: TGCAGTGCTAGATTAACTAGCGGGATTACGAACACCGGGGAGCTGTTTTTT.

Details on this clonotype: The junction does not match germline at one end; this may be a read error. The genes are TRBV12-3 or TRBV12-4 and TRBJ1-1, with D possibly being TRBD1 (5 bases). This CDR3 comprises 12 residues. This chain's CDR3 is CASRLLGVGAFF. The CDR3 DNA reads as TGTGCCAGCCGTTTATTGGGGGTTGGAGCTTTCTTT.

This clonotype was picked up many times. The chain combines TRBV5-1 with TRBJ2-2; no definite D call. Trimming shortened V by 0 bases and J by 2 bases, and 14 bases separated the two germline ends. The germline V gene has CDR1 SGHRS and CDR2 YFSETQ. The CDR3 has 17 amino acids. The CDR3 loop is CASSLVVKTTNTGELFF. The CDR3 DNA follows: TGCGCCAGCAGCTTGGTGGTCAAAACTACAAACACCGGGGAGCTGTTTTTT.

In this sample, this clonotype turned up a few times. The genes are TRBV6-1 and TRBJ2-3; possibly TRBD2 for D (6 bases). The V gene lost 6 bases and the J gene lost 4 bases, with 20 bases spanning the gap. The germline CDR1 and CDR2 sequences are MNHNS and SASEGT. CDR3 size: 16 residues. CDR3 residues: CASSDPSFGGADTQYF. Written as DNA, the CDR3 is TGTGCCAGCAGCGATCCTTCGTTCGGAGGGGCAGATACGCAGTATTTT.

This clonotype was detected ten times or more. The chain combines TRBV20-1 with TRBJ2-1, with D possibly matching TRBD2 (6 bases). Germline V lookup: CDR1 DFQATT, CDR2 SNEGSKA (reference sequence). The CDR3 has 14 residues. Trimming stripped 3 bases from V and 2 bases from J, with 11 bases between. The CDR3 reads CSASGGPAYNEQFF. The CDR3 bases are TGCAGTGCTAGCGGGGGACCGGCCTACAATGAGCAGTTCTTC.

This rearrangement joins TRBV29-1 to TRBJ1-1; possible D gene TRBD1, 5 bases. Trimming took 3 bases from V and 10 from J, leaving 18 bases between them. This CDR3 spans 13 amino acids. CDR1 and CDR2 from the germline V gene are SQVTM and ANQGSEA. The CDR3 sequence is CSVEWGLFEGAFF. For the CDR3, the DNA is TGCAGCGTTGAGTGGGGCCTTTTTGAGGGAGCTTTCTTT.

This clonotype was recorded at least ten times. The chain uses TRBV7-2 and TRBJ2-1; possibly TRBD1 or TRBD2 for D (5 bases each). CDR1 SGHTA and CDR2 FQGNSA come from the germline V gene. This CDR3 is built from 15 residues. V lost 2 bases to trimming and J lost 9 bases, with 17 bases between them. CDR3 loop: CASSLIGDPGSEQFF. CDR3 DNA: TGTGCCAGCAGCTTAATTGGGGACCCAGGGTCTGAGCAGTTCTTC.

V and J are TRBV7-9 and TRBJ1-2; D unresolved. This CDR3 contains 13 residues. The V gene lost 5 bases and the J gene lost 5 bases, with 12 bases spanning the gap. From germline, CDR1 is SEHNR and CDR2 FQNEAQ (reference sequence). CDR3 in DNA: TGTGCCAGCAGCCCCCGGACGGAGTATGGCTACACCTTC. Translated: CASSPRTEYGYTF.

The chain joins TRBV6-2 or TRBV6-3 to TRBJ2-6, with 9 positions matching TRBD1. The trim removed 5 bases at V and 0 bases at J, leaving 5 bases unmatched. From germline, CDR1 is MNHEY and CDR2 SVGEGT. This CDR3 region has 17 residues. The CDR3 nucleotides read TGTGCCAGCAGTCCGGGACAGGGAAGCTCTGGGGCCAACGTCCTGACTTTC. This sequence encodes CASSPGQGSSGANVLTF.

This clonotype showed up many times. The chain joins TRBV24-1 to TRBJ2-3; D gene uncertain. V lost 3 bases, J lost 0 bases, and 9 bases lay in between. The germline gives CDR1 KGHDR, CDR2 SFDVKD. This CDR3 is built from 15 residues. The DNA of the CDR3 is TGTGCCACCAGTGATGCGTGGGCTAGCACAGATACGCAGTATTTT. Its translation: CATSDAWASTDTQYF.

The table lists this clonotype with many counts. The J gene is TRBJ1-2, the V gene TRBV10-3; 12 positions match TRBD1. Unmatched junction bases numbered 15, after V lost 2 bases and J lost 5 bases. Germline CDR1 is ENHRY and CDR2 is SYGVKD. The CDR3 is 19 residues long. The CDR3 DNA reads TGTGCCATCAGTGAGACCCGGCCCGGGACAGGGGGCGCTGGGTATGGCTACACCTTC. It codes for CAISETRPGTGGAGYGYTF.

The sample holds one count of this clonotype. The chain uses TRBV11-2 and TRBJ2-5; D remains unclear. Germline V gives CDR1 SGHAT, CDR2 FQNNGV. The CDR3 covers 14 residues. V was clipped by 1 base and J by 0 bases, with 6 bases between them. The DNA of the CDR3 is TGTGCCAGCAGCTTAGTACCGTACCAAGAGACCCAGTACTTC. Its translation: CASSLVPYQETQYF.

This clonotype was detected ten times or more. The CDR3 nucleotides are TGTGCCAGCAGCTCGGGACTAGCCAATGAGCAGTTCTTC. Protein sequence: CASSSGLANEQFF. V is TRBV7-3 and J is TRBJ2-1, with 9 bases identical to TRBD2. V lost 4 bases, J lost 6 bases, and 1 base stayed unmatched. Germline CDR1 is SGHTA and CDR2 is FQGTGA. The CDR3 extends over 13 amino acids.

The rearrangement links TRBV7-9 to TRBJ2-1; 12 bases map to TRBD2. Per germline, CDR1 SEHNR and CDR2 FQNEAQ (reference sequence). J was trimmed by 9 bases and V by 5 bases; bases with no gene match: 14. The CDR3 contains 17 residues. The CDR3 coding sequence is TGTGCCAGCAGCACCAAAATTGAGAGACTAGCGGGAGTTGAGCAGTTCTTC. Protein sequence: CASSTKIERLAGVEQFF.

This clonotype was counted many times. V is TRBV20-1 and J is TRBJ2-2, with D unclear. Germline CDR1 is DFQATT and CDR2 is SNEGSKA (reference sequence). The ends were cut back, 0 bases at V and 1 base at J, with 9 bases in the middle. The length of the CDR3 is 15 residues. The CDR3 nucleotides read TGCAGTGCTAGAGATGTAAAGGAGAACACCGGGGAGCTGTTTTTT. Residues: CSARDVKENTGELFF.

The chain carries TRBV27 and TRBJ2-7; no clear D gene. V was trimmed by 3 bases and J by 4 bases, leaving 16 bases between them. This CDR3 is 15 amino acids long. Looked up from germline, CDR1 is MNHEY and CDR2 is SMNVEV (reference sequence). CDR3 sequence: CASSFYPPGAYEQYF. Here the CDR3 DNA reads TGTGCCAGCAGTTTCTACCCTCCCGGCGCTTACGAGCAGTACTTC.

There are many counts of this clonotype. The chain employs TRBV30 and TRBJ1-2; tentatively, D is TRBD1 (5 bases). V lost 2 bases to trimming and J lost 4 bases, with 14 bases between them. Per germline, CDR1 GTSNPN and CDR2 SVGIG (reference sequence). The CDR3 extends over 14 amino acids. This CDR3 reads CAWSLWGISYGYTF. DNA for the CDR3: TGTGCCTGGAGTCTATGGGGGATTTCCTATGGCTACACCTTC.

This clonotype came up many times. The chain carries TRBV5-1 and TRBJ2-3; tentative D call: TRBD1 (5 bases). This CDR3 region has 14 residues. Between the trimmed V and J ends, which lost 0 bases and 4 bases, there was a span of 9 bases. CDR1 is SGHRS and CDR2 is YFSETQ in the germline V gene. For the CDR3, the DNA is TGCGCCAGCAGCTTGGAGGTGGGGCCAGATACGCAGTATTTT. This codes for CASSLEVGPDTQYF.

The gene calls are TRBV19 and TRBJ1-5; D ambiguous. CDR1 LNHDA and CDR2 SQIVND come from the germline V gene (reference sequence). Between the trimmed V and J ends, which lost 4 bases and 4 bases, there was a span of 17 bases. The CDR3 consists of 16 residues. CDR3 DNA: TGTGCCAGTAGTACCCCAACCGGTAGGAGAAATCAGCCCCAGCATTTT. It codes for CASSTPTGRRNQPQHF.

This chain connects TRBV28 to TRBJ2-7; D possibly matches TRBD1 or TRBD2 (5 bases each). V shed 5 bases and J shed 2 bases, with 10 bases lying between them. The germline CDR1 and CDR2 sequences are MDHEN and SYDVKM. This CDR3 region has 13 residues. The CDR3 DNA is TGTGCCAGCAGTCTCGGGACGCCCTACGAGCAGTACTTC. As protein: CASSLGTPYEQYF.

The V gene is TRBV28, the J gene TRBJ2-3; D is uncertain. V dropped 2 bases and J dropped 2 bases, with 5 bases sitting between them. This CDR3 comprises 13 residues. The germline V gene has CDR1 MDHEN and CDR2 SYDVKM. DNA of the CDR3: TGTGCCAGCAGTTTACCCTACACAGATACGCAGTATTTT. This sequence encodes CASSLPYTDTQYF. The complete variable domain, with remaining parts taken from reference TRBV28 and TRBJ2-3, reads DVKVTQSSRYLVKRTGEKVFLECVQDMDHENMFWYRQDPGLGLRLIYFSYDVKMKEKGDIPEGYSVSREKKERFSLILESASTNQTSMYLCASSLPYTDTQYFGPGTRLTVL.

This clonotype appeared a few times. The gene calls are TRBV15 and TRBJ2-7, with a weak D call TRBD2 (5 bases). Germline CDR1 is LNHNV and CDR2 is YYDKDF (reference sequence). This CDR3 is 14 amino acids long. Trimming cost V 0 bases and J 9 bases, with 15 bases left between them. This chain's CDR3 is CATSRDLGSERQYF. CDR3 sequence (DNA): TGTGCCACCAGCAGAGATCTAGGTAGCGAACGGCAGTACTTC. The full variable domain, with the rest looked up from reference TRBV15 and TRBJ2-7, is DAMVIQNPRYQVTQFGKPVTLSCSQTLNHNVMYWYQQKSSQAPKLLFHYYDKDFNNEADTPDNFQSRRPNTSFCFLDIRSPGLGDTAMYLCATSRDLGSERQYFGPGTRLTVT.